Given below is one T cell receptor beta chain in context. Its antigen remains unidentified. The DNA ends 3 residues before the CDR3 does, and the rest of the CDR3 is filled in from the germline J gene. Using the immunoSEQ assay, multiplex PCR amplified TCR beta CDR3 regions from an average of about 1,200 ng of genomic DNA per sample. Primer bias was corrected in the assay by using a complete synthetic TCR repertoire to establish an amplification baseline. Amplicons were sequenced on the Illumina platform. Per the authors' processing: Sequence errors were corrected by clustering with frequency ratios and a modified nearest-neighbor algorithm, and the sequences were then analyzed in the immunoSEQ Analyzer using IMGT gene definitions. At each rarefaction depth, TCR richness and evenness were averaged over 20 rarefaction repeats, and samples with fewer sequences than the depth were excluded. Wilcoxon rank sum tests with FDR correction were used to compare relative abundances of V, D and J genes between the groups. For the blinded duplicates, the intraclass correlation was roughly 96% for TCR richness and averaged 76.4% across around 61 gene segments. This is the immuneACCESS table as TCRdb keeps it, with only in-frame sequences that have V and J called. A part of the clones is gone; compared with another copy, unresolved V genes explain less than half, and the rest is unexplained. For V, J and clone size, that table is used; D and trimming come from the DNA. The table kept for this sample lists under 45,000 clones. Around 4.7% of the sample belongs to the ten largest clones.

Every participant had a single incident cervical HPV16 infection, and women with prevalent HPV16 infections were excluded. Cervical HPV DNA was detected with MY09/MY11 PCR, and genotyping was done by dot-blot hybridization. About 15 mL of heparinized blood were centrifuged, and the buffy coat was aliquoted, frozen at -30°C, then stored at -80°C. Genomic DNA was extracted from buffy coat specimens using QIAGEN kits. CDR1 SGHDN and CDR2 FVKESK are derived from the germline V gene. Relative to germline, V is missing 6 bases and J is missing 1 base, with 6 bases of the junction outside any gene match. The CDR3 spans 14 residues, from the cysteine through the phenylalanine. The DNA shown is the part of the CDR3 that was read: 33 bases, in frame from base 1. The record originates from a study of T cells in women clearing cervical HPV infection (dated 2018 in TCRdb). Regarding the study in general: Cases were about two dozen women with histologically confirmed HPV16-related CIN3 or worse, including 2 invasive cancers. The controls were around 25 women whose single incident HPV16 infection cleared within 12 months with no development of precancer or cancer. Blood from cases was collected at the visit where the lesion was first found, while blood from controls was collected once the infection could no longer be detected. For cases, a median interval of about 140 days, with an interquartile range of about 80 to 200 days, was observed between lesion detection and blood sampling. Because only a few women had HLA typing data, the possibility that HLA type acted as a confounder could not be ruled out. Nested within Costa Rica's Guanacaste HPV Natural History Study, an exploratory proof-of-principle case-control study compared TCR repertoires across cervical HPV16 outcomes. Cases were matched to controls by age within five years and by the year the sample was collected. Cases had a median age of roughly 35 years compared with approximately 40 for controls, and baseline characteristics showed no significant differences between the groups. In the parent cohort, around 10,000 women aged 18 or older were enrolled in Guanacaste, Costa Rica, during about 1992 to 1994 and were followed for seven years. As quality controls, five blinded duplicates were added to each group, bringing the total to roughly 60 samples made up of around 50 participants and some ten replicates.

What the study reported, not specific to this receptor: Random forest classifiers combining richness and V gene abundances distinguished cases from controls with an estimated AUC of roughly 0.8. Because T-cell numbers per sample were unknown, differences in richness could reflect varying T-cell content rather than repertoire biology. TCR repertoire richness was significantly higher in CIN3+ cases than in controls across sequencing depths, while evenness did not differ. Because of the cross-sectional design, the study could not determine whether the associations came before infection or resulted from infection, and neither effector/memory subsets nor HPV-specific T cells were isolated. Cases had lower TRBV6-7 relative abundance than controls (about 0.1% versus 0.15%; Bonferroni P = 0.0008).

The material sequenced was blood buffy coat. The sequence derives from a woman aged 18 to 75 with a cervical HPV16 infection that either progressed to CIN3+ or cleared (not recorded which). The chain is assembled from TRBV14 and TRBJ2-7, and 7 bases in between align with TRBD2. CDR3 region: CASRGGVYSYEQYF. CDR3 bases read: TGTGCCAGCAGGGGGGGGGTTTATTCCTACGAG.